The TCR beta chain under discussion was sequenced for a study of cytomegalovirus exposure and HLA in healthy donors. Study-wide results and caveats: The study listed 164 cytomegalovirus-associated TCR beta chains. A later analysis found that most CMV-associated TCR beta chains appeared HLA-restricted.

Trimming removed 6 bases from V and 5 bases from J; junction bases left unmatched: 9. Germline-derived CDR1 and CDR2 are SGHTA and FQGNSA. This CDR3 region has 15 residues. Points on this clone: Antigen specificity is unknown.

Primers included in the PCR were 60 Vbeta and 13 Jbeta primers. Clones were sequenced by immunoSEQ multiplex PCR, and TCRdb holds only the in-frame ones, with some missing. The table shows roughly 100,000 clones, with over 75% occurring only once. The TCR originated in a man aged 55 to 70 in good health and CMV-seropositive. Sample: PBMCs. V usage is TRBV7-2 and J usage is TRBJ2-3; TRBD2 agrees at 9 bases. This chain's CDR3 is CASSQAGGGVDTQYF. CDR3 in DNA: TGTGCCAGCAGTCAAGCGGGGGGAGGGGTAGATACGCAGTATTTT.